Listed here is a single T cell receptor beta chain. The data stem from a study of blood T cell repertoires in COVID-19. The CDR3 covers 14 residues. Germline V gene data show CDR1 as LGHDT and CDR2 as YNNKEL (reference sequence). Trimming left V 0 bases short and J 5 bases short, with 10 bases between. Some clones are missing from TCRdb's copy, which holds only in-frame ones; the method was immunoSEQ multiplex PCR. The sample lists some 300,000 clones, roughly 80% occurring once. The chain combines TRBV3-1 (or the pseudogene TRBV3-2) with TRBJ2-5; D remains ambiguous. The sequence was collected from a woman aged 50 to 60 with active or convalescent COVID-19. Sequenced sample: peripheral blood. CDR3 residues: CASSQDSSGETQYF. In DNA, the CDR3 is TGTGCCAGCAGCCAAGATTCTAGTGGGGAGACCCAGTACTTC.